Reported below is one TCR beta chain. The antigen is unknown. These data are taken from a study of CD8 T cells in ankylosing spondylitis. General study findings and limits: There was a TCR beta motif, made of several highly homologous variants, that appeared characteristic of ankylosing spondylitis blood. Several of the motif variants were reported before in synovial fluid and blood from reactive arthritis. Matched ankylosing spondylitis synovial fluid reportedly contained a significantly enriched population of disease-linked clones. Disease-associated clones were CD8+ and fairly uncommon in peripheral blood.

Germline V gene lookup returns CDR1 SEHNR and CDR2 FQNEAQ (reference sequence). V gave up 1 base and J gave up 2 bases, with 12 bases separating them. The CDR3 has 15 amino acids. Construction of TCR beta libraries was performed using quantitative 5'-RACE with molecular barcodes. One entry per CDR3 protein, called by TCRdb with MiXCR from the 5' RACE reads. The sample holds about 220,000 distinct CDR3 sequences, about 18% seen once. Sequenced: blood, either unsorted or a sorted T cell fraction (not recorded which). The receptor's source is a male donor with ankylosing spondylitis. The chain employs TRBV7-9 and TRBJ2-7, with a possible D match to TRBD1 (5 bases). The CDR3 protein is CASSLGTKITYEQYF. Written as DNA, the CDR3 is TGTGCCAGCAGCTTAGGGACAAAAATAACCTACGAGCAGTACTTC.